This T cell receptor beta chain appears in the sequencing data of a study of identical twins. The J segment lost 1 base and the V segment lost 2 bases, leaving 11 bases of the junction unmatched. The CDR3 runs to 18 residues. Germline V lookup: CDR1 SGHTA, CDR2 FQGTGA. TCRdb recomputed calls from the 5' RACE reads with MiXCR, one row per CDR3 protein. The table lists 550,000 to 700,000 distinct CDR3 sequences, around 20% of them singletons. The sample also formed part of further work on T cells expressing NK-cell markers.

The rearrangement joins TRBV7-3 to TRBJ2-3, with TRBD2 identical over 8 bases. The sample was PBMCs. The clonotype was recovered from a woman under 30 in good health. The CDR3 reads CASSLEGPGSGGTDTQYF. The DNA of the CDR3 is TGTGCCAGCAGCTTAGAAGGCCCCGGTAGCGGGGGCACAGATACGCAGTATTTT.